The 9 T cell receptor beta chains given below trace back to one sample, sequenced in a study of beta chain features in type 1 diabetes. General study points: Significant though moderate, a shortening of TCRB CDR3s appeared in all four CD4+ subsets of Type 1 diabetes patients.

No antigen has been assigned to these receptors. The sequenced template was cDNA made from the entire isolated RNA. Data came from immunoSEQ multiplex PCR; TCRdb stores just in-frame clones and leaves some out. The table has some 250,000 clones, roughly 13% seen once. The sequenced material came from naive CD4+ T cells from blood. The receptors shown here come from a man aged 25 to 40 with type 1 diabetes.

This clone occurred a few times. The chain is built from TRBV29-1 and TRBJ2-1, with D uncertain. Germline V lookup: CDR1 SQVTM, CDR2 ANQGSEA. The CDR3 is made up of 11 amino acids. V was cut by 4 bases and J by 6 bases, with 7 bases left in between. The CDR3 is CSVVWANEQFF. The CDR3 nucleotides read TGCAGCGTTGTATGGGCCAATGAGCAGTTCTTC.

The CDR3 DNA follows: TGTGCCAGCAGGGAGGAGATGGGGACCGGGGAGCTGTTTTTT. Translating gives CASREEMGTGELFF. This chain joins TRBV2 and TRBJ2-2, with D possibly matching TRBD2 (5 bases). Per the germline V gene, CDR1 is SNHLY and CDR2 is FYNNEI. This CDR3 has 14 residues. Trimming cost V 6 bases and J 5 bases, with 13 bases left between them.

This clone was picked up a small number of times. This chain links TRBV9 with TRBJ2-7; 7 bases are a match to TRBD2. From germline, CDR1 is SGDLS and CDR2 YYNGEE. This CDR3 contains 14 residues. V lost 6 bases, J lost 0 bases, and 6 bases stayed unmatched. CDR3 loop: CASTPTGGSYEQYF. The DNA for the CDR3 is TGTGCCAGCACCCCAACGGGAGGCTCCTACGAGCAGTACTTC.

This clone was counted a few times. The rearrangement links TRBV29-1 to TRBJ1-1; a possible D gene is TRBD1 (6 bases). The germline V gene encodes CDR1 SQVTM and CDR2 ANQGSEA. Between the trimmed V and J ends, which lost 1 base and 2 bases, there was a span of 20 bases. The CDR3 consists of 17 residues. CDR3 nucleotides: TGCAGCGTTGAAGCCCACGGCCCGAGGGGGGGAAACACTGAAGCTTTCTTT. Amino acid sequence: CSVEAHGPRGGNTEAFF.

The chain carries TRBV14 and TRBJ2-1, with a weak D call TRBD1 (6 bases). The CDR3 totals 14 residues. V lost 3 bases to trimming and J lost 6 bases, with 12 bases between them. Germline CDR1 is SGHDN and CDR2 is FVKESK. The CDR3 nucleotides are TGTGCCAGCAGCCAGACGGACAGAACCAATGAGCAGTTCTTC. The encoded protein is CASSQTDRTNEQFF.

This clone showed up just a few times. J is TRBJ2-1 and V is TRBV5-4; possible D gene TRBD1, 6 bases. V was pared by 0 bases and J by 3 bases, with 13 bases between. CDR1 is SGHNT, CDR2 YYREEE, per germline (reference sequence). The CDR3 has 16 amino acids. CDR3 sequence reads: CASSLVGQTRYNEQFF. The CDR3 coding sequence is TGTGCCAGCAGCTTGGTCGGACAGACACGCTACAATGAGCAGTTCTTC.

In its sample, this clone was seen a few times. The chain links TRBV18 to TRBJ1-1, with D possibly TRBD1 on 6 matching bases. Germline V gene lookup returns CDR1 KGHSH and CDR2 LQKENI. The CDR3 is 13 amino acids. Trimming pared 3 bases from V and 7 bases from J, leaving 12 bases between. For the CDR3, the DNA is TGTGCCAGCTCACCGAGTCAGGGGATTGAAGCTTTCTTT. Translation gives CASSPSQGIEAFF.

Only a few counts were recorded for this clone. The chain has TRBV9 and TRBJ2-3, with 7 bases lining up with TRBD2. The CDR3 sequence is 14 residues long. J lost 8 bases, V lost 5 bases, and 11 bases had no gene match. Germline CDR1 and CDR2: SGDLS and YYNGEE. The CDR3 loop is CASRAGDPGGTQYF. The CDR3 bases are TGTGCCAGCAGGGCGGGGGACCCGGGGGGTACGCAGTATTTT.

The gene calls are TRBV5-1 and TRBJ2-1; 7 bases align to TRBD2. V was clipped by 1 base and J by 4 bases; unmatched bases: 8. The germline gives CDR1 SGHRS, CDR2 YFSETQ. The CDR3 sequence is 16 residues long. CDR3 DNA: TGCGCCAGCAGCTTGCTCACTAGCGCAACGTACAATGAGCAGTTCTTC. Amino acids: CASSLLTSATYNEQFF.